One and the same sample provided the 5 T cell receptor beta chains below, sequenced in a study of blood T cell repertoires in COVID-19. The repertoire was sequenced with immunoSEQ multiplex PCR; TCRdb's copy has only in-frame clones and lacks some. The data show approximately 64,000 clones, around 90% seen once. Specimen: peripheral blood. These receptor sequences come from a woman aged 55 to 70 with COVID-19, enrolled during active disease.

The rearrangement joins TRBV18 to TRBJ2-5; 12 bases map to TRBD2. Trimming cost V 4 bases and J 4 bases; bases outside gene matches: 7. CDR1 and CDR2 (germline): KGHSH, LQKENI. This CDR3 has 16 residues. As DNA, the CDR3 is TGTGCCAGCTCACTAGGGACTAGCGGGCGAGGAGAGACCCAGTACTTC. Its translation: CASSLGTSGRGETQYF.

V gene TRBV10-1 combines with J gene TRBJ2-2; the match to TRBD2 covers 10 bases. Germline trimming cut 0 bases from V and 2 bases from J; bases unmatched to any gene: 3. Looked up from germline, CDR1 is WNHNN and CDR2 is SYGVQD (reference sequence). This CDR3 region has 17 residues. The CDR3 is CASSESKLAGNTGELFF. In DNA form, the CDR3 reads TGCGCCAGCAGTGAGTCGAAACTAGCGGGAAACACCGGGGAGCTGTTTTTT.

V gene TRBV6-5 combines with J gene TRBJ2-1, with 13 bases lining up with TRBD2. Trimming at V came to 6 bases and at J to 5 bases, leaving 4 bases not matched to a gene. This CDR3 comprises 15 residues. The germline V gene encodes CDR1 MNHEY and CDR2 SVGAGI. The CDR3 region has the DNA TGTGCCAGCAGCCCCACTAGCGGGGGGGACAATGAGCAGTTCTTC. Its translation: CASSPTSGGDNEQFF.

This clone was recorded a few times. The CDR3 loop reads CASSLSSGGSYNEQFF. Here the CDR3 DNA reads TGTGCCAGCAGTTTATCTAGCGGCGGCTCCTACAATGAGCAGTTCTTC. This rearrangement joins TRBV27 to TRBJ2-1, with D possibly TRBD2 on 6 matching bases. This CDR3 spans 16 amino acids. Germline CDR1 MNHEY, CDR2 SMNVEV (reference sequence). The V gene lost 0 bases and the J gene lost 0 bases, with 9 bases spanning the gap.

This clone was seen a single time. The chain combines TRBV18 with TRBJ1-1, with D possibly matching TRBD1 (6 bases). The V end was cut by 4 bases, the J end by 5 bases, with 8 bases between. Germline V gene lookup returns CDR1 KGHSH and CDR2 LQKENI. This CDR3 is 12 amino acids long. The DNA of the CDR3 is TGTGCCAGCTCACGCAGGGGTACTGAAGCTTTCTTT. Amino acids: CASSRRGTEAFF.